This passage covers 27 T cell receptor beta chains from one sample sequenced in a study of molecular identifiers for immune sequencing clone quantification. TCRdb re-called the PCR reads with MiXCR, one entry per CDR3 protein. The table shows about 500,000 distinct CDR3 sequences, with roughly a fifth occurring only once. Material for sequencing was naive CD8+ T cells from blood, with Jurkat cell RNA spiked in. Documented subset: FACS-sorted CD8+CD4-CCR7+CD45RA+ naive T cells. The origin of the receptors is a human donor in good health. Some libraries in this study had Jurkat cell RNA spiked in.

The gene calls are TRBV10-2 and TRBJ2-7, with TRBD2 identical over 9 bases. CDR1 is WSHSY and CDR2 is SAAADI in the germline V gene. J lost 3 bases, V lost 2 bases, and 5 bases had no gene match. This CDR3 comprises 15 residues. The CDR3 region is CASSEGGGADYEQYF. The CDR3 region has the DNA TGCGCCAGCAGTGAGGGCGGGGGGGCCGACTACGAGCAGTACTTC.

This clonotype was detected a few times. The CDR3 reads CSARDGLALWDEQFF. In DNA form, the CDR3 reads TGCAGTGCTAGAGATGGACTAGCCCTTTGGGATGAGCAGTTCTTC. This chain links TRBV20-1 with TRBJ2-1, with 8 bases identical to TRBD2. The germline gives CDR1 DFQATT, CDR2 SNEGSKA (reference sequence). V gave up 0 bases and J gave up 8 bases; unmatched junction bases: 9. This CDR3 contains 15 residues.

This clonotype was recorded at least ten times. The chain is built from TRBV7-6 and TRBJ2-7; D possibly corresponds to TRBD1 (5 bases). V was cut by 2 bases and J by 2 bases, with 10 bases left in between. This CDR3 is built from 14 residues. The germline CDR1 and CDR2 sequences are SGHVS and FNYEAQ. The CDR3 nucleotides are TGTGCCAGCAGCTTATTGGGGCAGACCTACGAGCAGTACTTC. Translating it yields CASSLLGQTYEQYF. The full variable domain, with the rest looked up from reference TRBV7-6 and TRBJ2-7, is GAGVSQSPRYKVTKRGQDVALRCDPISGHVSLYWYRQALGQGPEFLTYFNYEAQQDKSGLPNDRFSAERPEGSISTLTIQRTEQRDSAMYRCASSLLGQTYEQYFGPGTRLTVT.

This clonotype has just a few counts. The CDR3 sequence: CASSQAGGLKETQYF. The CDR3 DNA follows: TGCGCCAGCAGCCAAGCTGGGGGACTTAAAGAGACCCAGTACTTC. The V gene is TRBV4-1, the J gene TRBJ2-5; TRBD2 is a possible D gene (6 bases). The V gene lost 1 base and the J gene lost 3 bases, with 12 bases spanning the gap. Germline CDR1 reads MGHRA; CDR2 reads YSYEKL. This CDR3 spans 15 amino acids.

This clonotype showed up many times. V is TRBV6-2 or TRBV6-3 and J is TRBJ2-1; 7 bases are shared with TRBD2. Germline V CDR1 and CDR2: MNHEY, SVGEGT. The CDR3 totals 14 residues. Trimming cost V 5 bases and J 8 bases; bases outside gene matches: 9. CDR3 sequence: CASSPLAAGDEQFF. In DNA, the CDR3 is TGTGCCAGCAGTCCTCTAGCCGCGGGGGATGAGCAGTTCTTC.

Many counts were recorded for this clonotype. This sequence joins TRBV29-1 and TRBJ2-3; D is perhaps TRBD1 (5 bases). CDR3 length: 17 residues. CDR1 and CDR2 (germline): SQVTM, ANQGSEA. V lost 4 bases and J 2 bases, leaving 22 bases between the germline ends. The CDR3 DNA reads as TGCAGCGTTGTATTACTTCGTGACTCAGGGTCCACAGATACGCAGTATTTT. Translated, it gives CSVVLLRDSGSTDTQYF.

This clonotype was seen ten or more times. The rearrangement uses TRBV6-5 and TRBJ1-5; D ambiguous. CDR1 is MNHEY and CDR2 is SVGAGI in the germline V gene. The CDR3 has 13 amino acids. The V gene lost 5 bases and the J gene lost 0 bases, with 5 bases spanning the gap. The CDR3 protein is CASSQNSNQPQHF. The CDR3 nucleotides read TGTGCCAGCAGTCAGAATAGCAATCAGCCCCAGCATTTT.

This clonotype was detected only a few times. As DNA, the CDR3 is TGTGCCAGCAGTTTCTTCCAGAGAGGAGGCGGCGGGGAGCTGTTTTTT. This translates into CASSFFQRGGGGELFF. V usage is TRBV12-3 or TRBV12-4 and J usage is TRBJ2-2; weak D call: TRBD2 (5 bases). The CDR3 is 16 residues long. V lost 3 bases and J lost 7, with 18 bases in between.

The genes are TRBV7-9 and TRBJ2-2, with 9 nucleotides matching TRBD2. CDR3 length: 16 amino acids. Per germline, CDR1 SEHNR and CDR2 FQNEAQ (reference sequence). V gave up 8 bases and J gave up 3 bases; unmatched junction bases: 10. Here the CDR3 DNA reads TGTGCCAGCGGGCACCCTAGCGGGGCTCACACCGGGGAGCTGTTTTTT. It codes for CASGHPSGAHTGELFF.

This clonotype was observed many times. The gene calls are TRBV7-9 and TRBJ1-1, with a weak D call TRBD1 (6 bases). CDR3 length: 14 residues. The germline V gene has CDR1 SEHNR and CDR2 FQNEAQ (reference sequence). Trimming cost V 1 base and J 4 bases, with 10 bases left between them. Here the CDR3 reads CASSLVGGPTEAFF. The CDR3 DNA reads TGTGCCAGCAGCTTAGTTGGGGGGCCCACTGAAGCTTTCTTT. The variable domain in full, with the rest retrieved from reference TRBV7-9 and TRBJ1-1, is DTGVSQNPRHKITKRGQNVTFRCDPISEHNRLYWYRQTLGQGPEFLTYFQNEAQLEKSRLLSDRFSAERPKGSFSTLEIQRTEQGDSAMYLCASSLVGGPTEAFFGQGTRLTVV.

On this clonotype: A single base separates this from a much larger clone, so it may be a read error. The chain carries TRBV13 and TRBJ2-7; weak D call: TRBD2 (5 bases). V gave up 10 bases and J gave up 7 bases, with 17 bases separating them. CDR1 PRHDT and CDR2 FYEKMQ come from the germline V gene (reference sequence). There are 12 residues in the CDR3. As DNA, the CDR3 is TGTGCCACCTCGGCGGGCACATGGGAGCAGTACTTC. Its translation: CATSAGTWEQYF.

The genes are TRBV2 and TRBJ1-5; 10 bases fit TRBD1. The CDR3 is 14 amino acids. Germline lookup yields CDR1 SNHLY and CDR2 FYNNEI. After removal of 6 bases from V and 16 bases from J, the junction contained 15 bases not matched to a gene. CDR3 sequence: CASRPDRGPQPRHF. The CDR3 DNA follows: TGTGCCAGCAGGCCCGACAGGGGGCCACAGCCCCGACATTTT.

This clonotype appeared a few times. The chain recombines TRBV20-1 with TRBJ2-7, with 10 positions matching TRBD2. The trim removed 0 bases at V and 3 bases at J, leaving 11 bases unmatched. The CDR3 sequence is 17 residues long. Germline V gene sequence: CDR1 DFQATT, CDR2 SNEGSKA (reference sequence). The CDR3 loop reads CSARDRSKAGGFYEQYF. In DNA, the CDR3 is TGCAGTGCTAGAGATAGGTCTAAAGCGGGGGGGTTCTACGAGCAGTACTTC.

This clonotype was counted ten times or more. The rearrangement links TRBV13 to TRBJ1-4, with D uncertain. V lost 5 bases, J lost 8 bases, and 12 bases lay in between. Germline V lookup: CDR1 PRHDT, CDR2 FYEKMQ (reference sequence). This CDR3 is 13 amino acids long. The CDR3 loop is CASSLSTSEKLFF. CDR3 bases: TGTGCCAGCAGCCTCTCAACATCGGAAAAACTGTTTTTT.

This clonotype appeared many times. The genes are TRBV29-1 and TRBJ1-1; D gene uncertain. The CDR3 covers 12 residues. V gave up 3 bases and J gave up 0 bases, with 5 bases separating them. Looked up from germline, CDR1 is SQVTM and CDR2 is ANQGSEA. The CDR3: CSVDGVNTEAFF. CDR3 in DNA: TGCAGCGTTGATGGGGTGAACACTGAAGCTTTCTTT.

To note about this clonotype: A read error may explain this, as a much larger clone is one base away. This chain uses TRBV6-6 with TRBJ2-3; tentatively, D is TRBD1 or TRBD2 (5 bases each). CDR1 is MNHNY, CDR2 SVGAGI, per germline (reference sequence). This CDR3 has 14 residues. The CDR3 DNA reads TGTGCCAGCCTCTCGGGGACCTACACAGATACGCGGTATTTT. As protein: CASLSGTYTDTRYF.

The table lists this clonotype with many counts. The chain recombines TRBV4-1 with TRBJ1-2, with D perhaps matching TRBD1 (5 bases). The CDR3 has 17 amino acids. V lost 0 bases to trimming and J lost 1 base, with 15 bases between them. CDR1 and CDR2 (germline): MGHRA, YSYEKL. In DNA, the CDR3 is TGCGCCAGCAGCCAAGAGTTTGACAGATCGCTTAACTATGGCTACACCTTC. It codes for CASSQEFDRSLNYGYTF.

This clonotype has ten or more counts. The chain combines TRBV12-3 or TRBV12-4 with TRBJ1-1; D call uncertain. V was cut by 4 bases and J by 4 bases, with 10 bases left in between. The CDR3 extends over 13 amino acids. In DNA form, the CDR3 reads TGTGCCAGCAGTTCGAGCGGTTCCACTGAAGCTTTCTTT. As protein: CASSSSGSTEAFF.

This clonotype has just a few counts. V is TRBV11-2 and J is TRBJ2-7; 7 bases agree with TRBD1. V lost 0 bases, J lost 3 bases, and 5 bases stayed unmatched. This CDR3 comprises 15 residues. Germline loops: CDR1 SGHAT, CDR2 FQNNGV. For the CDR3, the DNA is TGTGCCAGCAGCTTAGAACCGGGACAGAACTACGAGCAGTACTTC. Translating it yields CASSLEPGQNYEQYF. Variable domain in full (rest from reference TRBV11-2 and TRBJ2-7): EAGVAQSPRYKIIEKRQSVAFWCNPISGHATLYWYQQILGQGPKLLIQFQNNGVVDDSQLPKDRFSAERLKGVDSTLKIQPAKLEDSAVYLCASSLEPGQNYEQYFGPGTRLTVT.

This clonotype was observed a few times. The V call is TRBV12-3 or TRBV12-4, the J call TRBJ2-2; 7 positions match TRBD1. After removal of 4 bases from V and 2 bases from J, the junction contained 4 bases not matched to a gene. This CDR3 has 15 residues. The CDR3, as DNA: TGTGCCAGCAGTTGGACAGGAATTAACACCGGGGAGCTGTTTTTT. It specifies CASSWTGINTGELFF.

The sample holds a few counts of this clonotype. The rearrangement uses TRBV13 and TRBJ2-7; a possible D gene is TRBD2 (5 bases). CDR3 length equals 15 residues. Germline V lookup: CDR1 PRHDT, CDR2 FYEKMQ (reference sequence). Between the trimmed V and J ends, which lost 0 bases and 0 bases, there was a span of 9 bases. The CDR3 is CASSLGLGDSYEQYF. DNA for the CDR3: TGTGCCAGCAGCTTAGGCCTCGGGGACTCCTACGAGCAGTACTTC.

The rearrangement uses TRBV6-5 and TRBJ1-2, with D uncertain. V was shortened by 7 bases and J by 3 bases, with 18 bases between the two germline ends. Germline V CDR1 and CDR2: MNHEY, SVGAGI. This CDR3 contains 15 residues. The CDR3 region is CASTPGEYPYYGYTF. CDR3 sequence (DNA): TGTGCCAGCACCCCCGGGGAGTACCCTTACTATGGCTACACCTTC.

This clonotype was counted only a few times. The chain uses TRBV9 and TRBJ2-6; 9 nucleotides align to TRBD1. This CDR3 is built from 15 residues. Germline CDR1 reads SGDLS; CDR2 reads YYNGEE. Losses at the gene ends were 5 bases for V and 2 bases for J; bases not matched to a gene: 2. For the CDR3, the DNA is TGTGCCAGCAGAGACAGGGGGACTGGGGCCAACGTCCTGACTTTC. Its protein is CASRDRGTGANVLTF. The full variable domain, completed using reference TRBV9 and TRBJ2-6, is DSGVTQTPKHLITATGQRVTLRCSPRSGDLSVYWYQQSLDQGLQFLIQYYNGEERAKGNILERFSAQQFPDLHSELNLSSLELGDSALYFCASRDRGTGANVLTFGAGSRLTVL.

This clonotype was counted at least ten times. The chain recombines TRBV4-3 with TRBJ2-7, with 13 bases lining up with TRBD2. The germline CDR1 and CDR2 sequences are LGHNA and YSLEER. V lost 1 base, J lost 5 bases, and 5 bases stayed unmatched. The CDR3 has 16 amino acids. The CDR3 region is CASSQGLAGGKDEQYF. The CDR3 DNA is TGCGCCAGCAGCCAAGGACTAGCGGGGGGAAAGGACGAGCAGTACTTC.

Many counts were recorded for this clonotype. The chain joins TRBV7-9 to TRBJ1-1; unclear D gene. The V gene lost 5 bases and the J gene lost 1 base, with 14 bases spanning the gap. The V gene's germline CDR1 is SEHNR and CDR2 FQNEAQ (reference sequence). The CDR3 totals 15 residues. DNA of the CDR3: TGTGCCAGCAGCCCCACTACCAGCCCGAACACTGAAGCTTTCTTT. Translated: CASSPTTSPNTEAFF.

Comment on this clonotype: A single base separates this from a much larger clone, so it may be a read error. The gene calls are TRBV4-1 and TRBJ2-3; 12 positions match TRBD2. The CDR3 length is 16 residues. The germline V gene encodes CDR1 MGHRA and CDR2 YSYEKL. J lost 6 bases, V lost 1 base, and 5 bases had no gene match. CDR3 bases: TGCGCCAGCAGCCAAGCTAGCGGGGGGGTCCTTGATACGCAGTATTTT. Protein: CASSQASGGVLDTQYF.

On this clonotype: A clone one base away is much larger, so this may be a read error. This chain connects TRBV6-6 to TRBJ2-3, with D possibly matching TRBD1 (7 bases). The CDR3 totals 14 residues. V shed 6 bases and J shed 6 bases, with 16 bases lying between them. Per the germline V gene, CDR1 is MNHNY and CDR2 is SVGAGI (reference sequence). This CDR3 reads CASRYVSGGDTQYF. The CDR3, as DNA: TGTGCCAGCAGATACGTGTCAGGGGGGGATACGCAGTATTTT.